The TCR beta chain under discussion was sequenced for a study of T cells in Graves' hyperthyroidism and ophthalmopathy. Whole-study findings and limits: Classification by a 13 V-J model distinguished ophthalmopathy from stable hyperthyroidism.

Clinical symptoms, serum thyroxine, TRAb, thyroid ultrasound and orbital computed tomography established diagnosis. Researchers amplified the TCR beta CDR3 regions from RNA transcripts. TCR CDR3 underwent first-round RT-PCR with the HTBI primer set. Each CDR3 protein gets one entry after TCRdb re-called the multiplex PCR reads with MiXCR. This table has about 560,000 distinct CDR3 sequences, just over 45% appearing once. Remarks on this clonotype: Its antigen is unidentified.

The length of the CDR3 is 13 residues. Trimming stripped 6 bases from V and 6 bases from J, with 14 bases between. This TCR was sampled from a woman aged 18-29 years with Graves' hyperthyroidism. Sequencing used peripheral blood or thyroid tissue (not recorded which). The chain has TRBV12-3 or TRBV12-4 and TRBJ1-1; weak D call: TRBD1 (5 bases). CDR3 residues: CASSQVGVAEAFF. In DNA, the CDR3 is TGTGCCAGCAGCCAAGTGGGGGTGGCTGAAGCTTTCTTT.